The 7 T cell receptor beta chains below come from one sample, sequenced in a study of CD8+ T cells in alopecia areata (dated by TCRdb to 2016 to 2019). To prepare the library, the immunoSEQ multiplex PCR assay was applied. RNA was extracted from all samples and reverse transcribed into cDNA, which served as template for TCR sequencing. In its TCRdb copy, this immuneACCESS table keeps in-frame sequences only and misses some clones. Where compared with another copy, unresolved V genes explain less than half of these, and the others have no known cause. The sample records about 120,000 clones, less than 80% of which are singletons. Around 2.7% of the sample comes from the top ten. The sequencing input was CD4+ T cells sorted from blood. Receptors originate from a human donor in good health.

Written as DNA, the CDR3 is TGTGCCAGTGGGACAGGAGATAATTCACCCCTCCACTTT. It is translated as CASGTGDNSPLHF. The rearrangement links TRBV7-2 to TRBJ1-6; TRBD1 agrees at 8 bases. Trimming at V came to 9 bases and at J to 5 bases, leaving 3 bases not matched to a gene. CDR1 is SGHTA and CDR2 is FQGNSA in the germline V gene. The CDR3 sequence is 13 residues long.

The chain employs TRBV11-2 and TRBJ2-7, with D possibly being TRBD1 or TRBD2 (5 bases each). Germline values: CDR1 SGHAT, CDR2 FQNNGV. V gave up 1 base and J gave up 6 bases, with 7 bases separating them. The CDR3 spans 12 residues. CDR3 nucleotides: TGTGCCAGCAGCTTAGGAGGGGTCGAGCAGTACTTC. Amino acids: CASSLGGVEQYF.

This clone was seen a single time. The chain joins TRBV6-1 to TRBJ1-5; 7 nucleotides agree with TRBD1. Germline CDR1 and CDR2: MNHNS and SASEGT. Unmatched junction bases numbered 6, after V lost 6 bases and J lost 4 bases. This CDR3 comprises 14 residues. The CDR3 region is CASRAGGGNQPQHF. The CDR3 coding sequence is TGTGCCAGCAGGGCAGGGGGTGGTAATCAGCCCCAGCATTTT.

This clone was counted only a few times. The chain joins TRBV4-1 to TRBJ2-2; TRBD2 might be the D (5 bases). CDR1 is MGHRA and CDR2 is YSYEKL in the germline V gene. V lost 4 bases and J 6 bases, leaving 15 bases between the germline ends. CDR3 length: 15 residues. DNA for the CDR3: TGCGCCAGCAGCCCACTAACAGTCGGGGCCGGGGAGCTGTTTTTT. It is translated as CASSPLTVGAGELFF.

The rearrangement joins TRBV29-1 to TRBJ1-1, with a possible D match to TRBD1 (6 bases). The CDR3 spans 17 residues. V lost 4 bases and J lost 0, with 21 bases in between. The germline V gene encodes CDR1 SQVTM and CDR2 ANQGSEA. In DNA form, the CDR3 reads TGCAGCGTTGGGGGGCCTTTGGGCCGGAGGGTGAACACTGAAGCTTTCTTT. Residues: CSVGGPLGRRVNTEAFF.

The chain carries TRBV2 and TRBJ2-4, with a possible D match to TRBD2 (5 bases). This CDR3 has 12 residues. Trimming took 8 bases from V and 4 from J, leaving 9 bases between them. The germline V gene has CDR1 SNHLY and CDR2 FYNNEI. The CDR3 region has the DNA TGTGCCAGCCAACTAGTAAAAAACATTCAGTACTTC. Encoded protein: CASQLVKNIQYF.

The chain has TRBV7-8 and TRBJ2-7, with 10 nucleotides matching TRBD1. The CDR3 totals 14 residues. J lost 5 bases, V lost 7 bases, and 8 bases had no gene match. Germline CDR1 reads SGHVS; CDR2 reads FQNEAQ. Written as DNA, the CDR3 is TGTGCCAGCACCCATGGGGACAGGGGAAACGAGCAGTACTTC. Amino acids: CASTHGDRGNEQYF.